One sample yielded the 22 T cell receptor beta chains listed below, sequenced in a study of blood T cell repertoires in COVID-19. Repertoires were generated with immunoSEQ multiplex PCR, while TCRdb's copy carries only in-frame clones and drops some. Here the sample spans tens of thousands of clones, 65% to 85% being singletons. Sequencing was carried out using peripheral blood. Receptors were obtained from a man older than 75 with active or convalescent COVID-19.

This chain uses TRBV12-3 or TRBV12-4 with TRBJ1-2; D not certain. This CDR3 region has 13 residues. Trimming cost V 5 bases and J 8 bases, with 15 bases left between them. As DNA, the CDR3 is TGTGCCAGCAGTCCCACCAGTTATGGCGGCTACACCTTC. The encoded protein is CASSPTSYGGYTF.

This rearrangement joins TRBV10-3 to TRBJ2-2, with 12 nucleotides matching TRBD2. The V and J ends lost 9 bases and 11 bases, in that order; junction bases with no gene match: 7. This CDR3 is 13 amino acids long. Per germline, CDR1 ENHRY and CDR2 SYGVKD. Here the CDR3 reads CAISGLAGRELFF. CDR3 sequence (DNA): TGTGCCATTTCTGGACTAGCGGGGCGAGAGCTGTTTTTT.

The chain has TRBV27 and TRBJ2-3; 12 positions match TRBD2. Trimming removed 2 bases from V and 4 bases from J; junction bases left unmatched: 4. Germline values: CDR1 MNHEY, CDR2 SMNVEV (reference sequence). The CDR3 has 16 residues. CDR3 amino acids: CASSLLAGGPSDTQYF. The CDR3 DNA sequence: TGTGCCAGCAGTTTACTAGCGGGGGGGCCATCAGATACGCAGTATTTT.

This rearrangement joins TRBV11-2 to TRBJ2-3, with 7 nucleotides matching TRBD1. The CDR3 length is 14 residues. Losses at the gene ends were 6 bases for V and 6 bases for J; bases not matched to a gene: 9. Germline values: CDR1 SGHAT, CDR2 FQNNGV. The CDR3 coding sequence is TGTGCCAGCAGAGGGGGCAACGCTGGGGATACGCAGTATTTT. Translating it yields CASRGGNAGDTQYF.

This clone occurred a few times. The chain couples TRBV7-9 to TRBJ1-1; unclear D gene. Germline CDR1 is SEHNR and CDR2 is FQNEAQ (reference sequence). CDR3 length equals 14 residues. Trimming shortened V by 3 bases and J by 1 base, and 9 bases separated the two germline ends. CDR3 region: CASSLAGSNTEAFF. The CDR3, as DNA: TGTGCCAGCAGCTTGGCAGGATCGAACACTGAAGCTTTCTTT.

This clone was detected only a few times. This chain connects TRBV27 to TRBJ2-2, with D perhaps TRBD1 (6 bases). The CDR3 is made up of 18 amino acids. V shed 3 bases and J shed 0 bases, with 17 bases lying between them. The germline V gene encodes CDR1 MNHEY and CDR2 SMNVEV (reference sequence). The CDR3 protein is CASSFTRGRATNTGELFF. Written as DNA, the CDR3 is TGTGCCAGCAGTTTCACCAGGGGACGAGCTACGAACACCGGGGAGCTGTTTTTT.

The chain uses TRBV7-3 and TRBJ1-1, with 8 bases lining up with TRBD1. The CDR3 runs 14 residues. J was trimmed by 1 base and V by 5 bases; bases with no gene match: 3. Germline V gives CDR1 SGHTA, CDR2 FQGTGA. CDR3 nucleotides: TGTGCCAGCAGCGAGACAGGGGAGAACACTGAAGCTTTCTTT. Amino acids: CASSETGENTEAFF.

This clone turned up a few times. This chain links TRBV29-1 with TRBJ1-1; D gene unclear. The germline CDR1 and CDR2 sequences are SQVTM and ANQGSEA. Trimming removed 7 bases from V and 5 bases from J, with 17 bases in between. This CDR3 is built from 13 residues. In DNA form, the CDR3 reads TGCAGCGGGAGAGGGTCACTGGGGACTGAAGCTTTCTTT. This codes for CSGRGSLGTEAFF.

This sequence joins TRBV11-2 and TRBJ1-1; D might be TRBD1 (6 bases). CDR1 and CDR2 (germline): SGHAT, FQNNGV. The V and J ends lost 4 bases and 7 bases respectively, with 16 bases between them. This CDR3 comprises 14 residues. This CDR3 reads CASSSPGHTFEAFF. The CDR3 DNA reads TGTGCCAGCAGCTCGCCGGGACACACATTTGAAGCTTTCTTT. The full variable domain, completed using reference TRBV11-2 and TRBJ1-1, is EAGVAQSPRYKIIEKRQSVAFWCNPISGHATLYWYQQILGQGPKLLIQFQNNGVVDDSQLPKDRFSAERLKGVDSTLKIQPAKLEDSAVYLCASSSPGHTFEAFFGQGTRLTVV.

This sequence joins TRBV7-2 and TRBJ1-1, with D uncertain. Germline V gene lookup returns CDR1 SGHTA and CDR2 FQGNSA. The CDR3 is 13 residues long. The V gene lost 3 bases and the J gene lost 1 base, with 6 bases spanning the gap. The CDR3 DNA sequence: TGTGCCAGCAGCTTCAACTCGAACACTGAAGCTTTCTTT. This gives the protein CASSFNSNTEAFF.

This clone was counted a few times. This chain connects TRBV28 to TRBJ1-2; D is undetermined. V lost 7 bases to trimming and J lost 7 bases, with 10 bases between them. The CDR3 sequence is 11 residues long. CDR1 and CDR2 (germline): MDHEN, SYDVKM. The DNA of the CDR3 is TGTGCCAGCACGGGGAATTCTGGCTACACCTTC. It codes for CASTGNSGYTF.

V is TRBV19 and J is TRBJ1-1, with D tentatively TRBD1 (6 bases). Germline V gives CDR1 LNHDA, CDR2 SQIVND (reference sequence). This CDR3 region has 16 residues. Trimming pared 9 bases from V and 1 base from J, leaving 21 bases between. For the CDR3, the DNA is TGTGCCAGCATGGGACAAGTGGGGCTCGGGAACACTGAAGCTTTCTTT. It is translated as CASMGQVGLGNTEAFF.

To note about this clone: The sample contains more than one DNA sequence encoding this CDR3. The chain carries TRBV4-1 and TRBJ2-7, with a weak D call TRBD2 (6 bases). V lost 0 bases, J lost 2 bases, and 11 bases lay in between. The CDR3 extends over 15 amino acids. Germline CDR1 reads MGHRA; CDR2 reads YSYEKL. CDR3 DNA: TGCGCCAGCAGCCAAGAACTAGCCGTCCCCTACGAGCAGTACTTC. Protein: CASSQELAVPYEQYF.

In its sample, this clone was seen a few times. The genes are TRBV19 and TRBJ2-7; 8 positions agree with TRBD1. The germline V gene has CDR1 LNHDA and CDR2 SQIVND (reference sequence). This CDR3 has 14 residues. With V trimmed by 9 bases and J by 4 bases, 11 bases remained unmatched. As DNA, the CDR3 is TGTGCCAGCTCATTAGGACAGGGACAATACGAGCAGTACTTC. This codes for CASSLGQGQYEQYF.

CDR3 nucleotide sequence: TGTGCCGTCCGGTTTCGGATGGGGCCTAACTATGGCTACACCTTC. Translating gives CAVRFRMGPNYGYTF. The V call is TRBV19, the J call TRBJ1-2, with D possibly being TRBD1 (5 bases). From germline, CDR1 is LNHDA and CDR2 SQIVND (reference sequence). The V end lost 11 bases, the J end lost 0 bases, and 19 bases lay between the germline ends. This CDR3 is built from 15 residues.

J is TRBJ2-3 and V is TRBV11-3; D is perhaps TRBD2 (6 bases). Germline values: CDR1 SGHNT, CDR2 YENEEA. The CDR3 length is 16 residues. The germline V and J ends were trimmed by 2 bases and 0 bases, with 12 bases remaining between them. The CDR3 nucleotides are TGTGCCAGCAGCTTAATCGGGGGTTATAGCACAGATACGCAGTATTTT. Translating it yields CASSLIGGYSTDTQYF.

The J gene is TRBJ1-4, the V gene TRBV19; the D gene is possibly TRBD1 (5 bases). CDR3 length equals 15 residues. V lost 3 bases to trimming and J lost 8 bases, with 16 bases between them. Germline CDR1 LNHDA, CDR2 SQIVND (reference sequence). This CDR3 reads CASSIGRGTEEKLFF. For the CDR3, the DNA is TGTGCCAGTAGTATTGGTCGGGGGACGGAGGAAAAACTGTTTTTT.

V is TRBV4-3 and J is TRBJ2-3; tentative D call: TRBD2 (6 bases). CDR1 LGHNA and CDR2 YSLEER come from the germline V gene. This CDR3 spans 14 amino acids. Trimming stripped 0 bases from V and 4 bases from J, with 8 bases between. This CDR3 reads CASSQDRRADTQYF. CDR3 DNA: TGCGCCAGCAGCCAAGATCGGAGGGCAGATACGCAGTATTTT.

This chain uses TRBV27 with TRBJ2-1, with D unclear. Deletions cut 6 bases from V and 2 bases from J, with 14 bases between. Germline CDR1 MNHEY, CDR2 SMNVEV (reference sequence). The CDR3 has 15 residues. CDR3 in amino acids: CASRISPGTYNEQFF. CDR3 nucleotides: TGTGCCAGCAGAATCTCCCCAGGTACCTACAATGAGCAGTTCTTC.

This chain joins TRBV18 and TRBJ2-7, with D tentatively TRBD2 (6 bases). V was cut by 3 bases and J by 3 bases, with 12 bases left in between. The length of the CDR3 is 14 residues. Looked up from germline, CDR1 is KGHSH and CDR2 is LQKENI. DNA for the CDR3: TGTGCCAGCTCACCGGGCAGGGAGGACTACGAGCAGTACTTC. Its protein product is CASSPGREDYEQYF. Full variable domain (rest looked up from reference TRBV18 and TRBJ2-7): NAGVMQNPRHLVRRRGQEARLRCSPMKGHSHVYWYRQLPEEGLKFMVYLQKENIIDESGMPKERFSAEFPKEGPSILRIQQVVRGDSAAYFCASSPGREDYEQYFGPGTRLTVT.

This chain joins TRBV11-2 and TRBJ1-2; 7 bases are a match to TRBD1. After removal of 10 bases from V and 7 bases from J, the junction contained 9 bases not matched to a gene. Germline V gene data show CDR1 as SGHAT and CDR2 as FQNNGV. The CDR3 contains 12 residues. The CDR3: CATTTGSLGYTF. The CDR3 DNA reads TGTGCCACCACGACAGGGTCTCTTGGCTACACCTTC.

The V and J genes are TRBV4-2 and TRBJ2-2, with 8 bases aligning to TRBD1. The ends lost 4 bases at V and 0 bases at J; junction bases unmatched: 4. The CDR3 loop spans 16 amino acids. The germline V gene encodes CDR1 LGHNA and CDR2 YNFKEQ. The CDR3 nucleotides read TGTGCCAGCAGCCCGTCAGGGGGCGCGAACACCGGGGAGCTGTTTTTT. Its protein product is CASSPSGGANTGELFF.